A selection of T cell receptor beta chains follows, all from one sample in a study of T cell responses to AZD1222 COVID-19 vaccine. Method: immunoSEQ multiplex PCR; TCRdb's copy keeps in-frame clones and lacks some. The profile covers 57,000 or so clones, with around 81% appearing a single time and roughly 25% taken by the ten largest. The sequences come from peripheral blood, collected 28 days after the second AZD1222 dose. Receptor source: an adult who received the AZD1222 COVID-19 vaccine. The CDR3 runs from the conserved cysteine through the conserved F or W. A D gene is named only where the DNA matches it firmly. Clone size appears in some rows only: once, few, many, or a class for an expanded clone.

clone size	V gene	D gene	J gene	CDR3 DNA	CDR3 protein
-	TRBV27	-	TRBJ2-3	TGTGCCAGCAGTGACCGACAGGAAGATACGCAGTATTTT	CASSDRQEDTQYF
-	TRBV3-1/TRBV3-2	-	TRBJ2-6	TGTGCCAGCAGGGGGCTTCTTGGGGCCAACGTCCTGACTTTC	CASRGLLGANVLTF
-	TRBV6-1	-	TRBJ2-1	TGTGCCAGCAGTGAAAGCGGGCTTAGTGGAGAGCAGTTCTTC	CASSESGLSGEQFF
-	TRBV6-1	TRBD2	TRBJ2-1	TGTGCCAGCAGTGCCCTCAAGGGGACTAGCGGCTACAATGAGCAGTTCTTC	CASSALKGTSGYNEQFF
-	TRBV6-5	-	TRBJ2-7	TGTGCCAGCAGTTCGGTTGGGGGACCCTACGAGCAGTACTTC	CASSSVGGPYEQYF
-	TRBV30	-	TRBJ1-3	TGTGCCTGGACCGGACGGCTCTCTGGAAACACCATATATTTT	CAWTGRLSGNTIYF
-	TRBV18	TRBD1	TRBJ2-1	TGTGCCAGCTCAACCCTGGCGACAGGGGGCATGGGCAATGAGCAGTTCTTC	CASSTLATGGMGNEQFF
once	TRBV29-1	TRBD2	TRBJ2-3	TGCAGCGTTGTTAGCGGGAGCACAGATACGCAGTATTTT	CSVVSGSTDTQYF
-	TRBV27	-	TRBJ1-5	TGTGCCAGCAGGAGGGAGAAGAATAGCAATCAGCCCCAGCATTTT	CASRREKNSNQPQHF
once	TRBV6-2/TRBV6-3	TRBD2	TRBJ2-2	TGTGCCAGCAGTTATGAAGGCGGGGGGACCTTAACCGGGGAGCTGTTTTTT	CASSYEGGGTLTGELFF
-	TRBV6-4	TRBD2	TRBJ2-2	TGTGCCAGCAGTAGACTAGCGGGAGAGTCCGGGGAGCTGTTTTTT	CASSRLAGESGELFF
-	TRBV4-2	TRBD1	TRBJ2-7	TGTGCCAGCAGCCAGGGGACAGGGACCTACGAGCAGTACTTC	CASSQGTGTYEQYF
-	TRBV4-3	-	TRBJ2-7	TGCGCCAGCAGCCAAGATCTTGGGGCTAGCGATCTCTACGAGCAGTACTTC	CASSQDLGASDLYEQYF
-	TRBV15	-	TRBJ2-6	TGTGCCACCAGCTCACCGAATAGTCCCCGGGGGGCCAACGTCCTGACTTTC	CATSSPNSPRGANVLTF
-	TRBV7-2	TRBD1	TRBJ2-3	TGTGCCAGCAGACCACAGGGGGCGGTCACAGATACGCAGTATTTT	CASRPQGAVTDTQYF
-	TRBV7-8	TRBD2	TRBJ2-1	TGTGCCAGCAGCTTTAGTCGGGGAGCGGGAAGATACAATGAGCAGTTCTTC	CASSFSRGAGRYNEQFF
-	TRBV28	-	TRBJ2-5	TGTGCCAGCAGTTTACGGAACGTCGAGACCCAGTACTTC	CASSLRNVETQYF
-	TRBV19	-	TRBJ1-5	TGTGCCAGGGGGGACGGAGCTAGCAATCAGCCCCAGCATTTT	CARGDGASNQPQHF
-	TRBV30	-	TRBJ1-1	TGTGCCTGGAGTGTCTGGGGGACTGAAGCTTTCTTT	CAWSVWGTEAFF
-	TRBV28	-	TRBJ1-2	TGTGCCAGCAGGATGACAGCCAATAACTATGGCTACACCTTC	CASRMTANNYGYTF
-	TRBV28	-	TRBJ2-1	TGTGCCAGCCGAGGGGGGGCACTATACAATGAGCAGTTCTTC	CASRGGALYNEQFF
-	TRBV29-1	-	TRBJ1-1	TGCAGCGTTAGGTTTGCAGGCACTGAAGCTTTCTTT	CSVRFAGTEAFF
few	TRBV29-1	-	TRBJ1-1	TGCAGCGTTGATCACCGGGGGATGGCTACTGAAGCTTTCTTT	CSVDHRGMATEAFF
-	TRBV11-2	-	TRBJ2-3	TGTGCCAGCAGCTTAGGAGTCAGGGGCCTGGATACGCAGTATTTT	CASSLGVRGLDTQYF
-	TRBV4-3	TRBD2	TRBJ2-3	TGCGCCAGCAGCGGACAACAATTAGCGGGAGGGTACACAGATACGCAGTATTTT	CASSGQQLAGGYTDTQYF
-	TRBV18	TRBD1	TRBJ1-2	TGTGCCAGCTCACGGGCAGGGGGTGGCTACACCTTC	CASSRAGGGYTF
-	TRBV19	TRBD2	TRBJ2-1	TGTGCCAGTAGCCTTAGCGGGAGGGCCGACGAGCAGTTCTTC	CASSLSGRADEQFF
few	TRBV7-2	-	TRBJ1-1	TGTGCCAGCAGCTTCTGGGGGCTCGACACTGAAGCTTTCTTT	CASSFWGLDTEAFF
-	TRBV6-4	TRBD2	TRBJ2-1	TGTGCCAGCAGCGAGGGCGCTAGCGGGAGGATCTGGAACAATGAGCAGTTCTTC	CASSEGASGRIWNNEQFF
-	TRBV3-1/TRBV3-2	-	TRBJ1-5	TGTGCCAGCAGCCAGGGGGGGCTCGGCAATCAGCCCCAGCATTTT	CASSQGGLGNQPQHF
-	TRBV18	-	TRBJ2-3	TGTGCCAGCTCACCACTCTCCGGCACAGATACGCAGTATTTT	CASSPLSGTDTQYF
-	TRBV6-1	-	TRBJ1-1	TGTGCCAGCAGTGAAATGTGGGGGGGTGGAGCTGAAGCTTTCTTT	CASSEMWGGGAEAFF
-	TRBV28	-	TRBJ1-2	TGTGCCAGCAGTTTATGGGCAGGGGACGGCGGCTACACCTTC	CASSLWAGDGGYTF
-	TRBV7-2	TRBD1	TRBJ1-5	TGTGCCAGCAGTCCCAGGGGGGATCAGCCCCAGCATTTT	CASSPRGDQPQHF
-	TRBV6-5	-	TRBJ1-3	TGTGCCAGCAGTCCGGACGTCCTCTCTGGAAACACCATATATTTT	CASSPDVLSGNTIYF
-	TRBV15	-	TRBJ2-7	TGTGCCACTGGGAACGGGGGCGGCTACGAGCAGTACTTC	CATGNGGGYEQYF
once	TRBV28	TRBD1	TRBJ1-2	TGTGCCAGCAGGGGGACAGGCGCCAAAAATGGCTACACCTTC	CASRGTGAKNGYTF
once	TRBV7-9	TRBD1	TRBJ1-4	TGTGCCAGCAGTTTTTATGTGGACAGGGGAGGTGAAAAACTGTTTTTT	CASSFYVDRGGEKLFF
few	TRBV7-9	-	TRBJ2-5	TGTGCCAGCAGCCCCGAGGGGCGGTTGGAGACCCAGTACTTC	CASSPEGRLETQYF
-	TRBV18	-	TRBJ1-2	TGTGCCAGCTCACCACGGACAGCTAACTATGGCTACACCTTC	CASSPRTANYGYTF
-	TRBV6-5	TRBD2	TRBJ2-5	TGTGCCAGCAGTTACTTTTTAGCGGGAGGGCAGGAGACCCAGTACTTC	CASSYFLAGGQETQYF
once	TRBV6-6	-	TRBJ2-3	TGTGCCAGCAGTTCCGGGTGGGATACGCAGTATTTT	CASSSGWDTQYF
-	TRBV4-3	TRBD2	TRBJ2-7	TGCGCCAGCAGCCAAGAAGATGCGGTTGGGACTAGCGGCTCCTACGAGCAGTACTTC	CASSQEDAVGTSGSYEQYF
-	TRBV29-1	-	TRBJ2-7	TGCAGCGTTGGGATGGGGCAGGGTTACCACGAGCAGTACTTC	CSVGMGQGYHEQYF
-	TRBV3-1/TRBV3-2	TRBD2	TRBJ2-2	TGTGCCAGCAGCCCCCTAGCGGGAGAAAACACCGGGGAGCTGTTTTTT	CASSPLAGENTGELFF
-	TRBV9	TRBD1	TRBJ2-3	TGTGCCAGCAGCGTAGCTGGGGCAGGGGGCTTGACAGATACGCAGTATTTT	CASSVAGAGGLTDTQYF
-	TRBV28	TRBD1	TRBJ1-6	TGTGCCAGCTACACCGCCGGGACAGGGAAAAATTCACCCCTCCACTTT	CASYTAGTGKNSPLHF
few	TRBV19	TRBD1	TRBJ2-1	TGTGCCAGTAGTAGGGACAGTGGCTCCTACAATGAGCAGTTCTTC	CASSRDSGSYNEQFF
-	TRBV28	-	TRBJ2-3	TGTGCCACCAGTTCGGCAGCCAAGGATCTAACAGATACGCAGTATTTT	CATSSAAKDLTDTQYF
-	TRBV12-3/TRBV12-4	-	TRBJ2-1	TGTGCCAGCAGTCTGCGGGGTGAGCAGTTCTTC	CASSLRGEQFF
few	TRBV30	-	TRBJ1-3	TGTGCCTGGAGTTCGACGGGAGGAAACACCATATATTTT	CAWSSTGGNTIYF